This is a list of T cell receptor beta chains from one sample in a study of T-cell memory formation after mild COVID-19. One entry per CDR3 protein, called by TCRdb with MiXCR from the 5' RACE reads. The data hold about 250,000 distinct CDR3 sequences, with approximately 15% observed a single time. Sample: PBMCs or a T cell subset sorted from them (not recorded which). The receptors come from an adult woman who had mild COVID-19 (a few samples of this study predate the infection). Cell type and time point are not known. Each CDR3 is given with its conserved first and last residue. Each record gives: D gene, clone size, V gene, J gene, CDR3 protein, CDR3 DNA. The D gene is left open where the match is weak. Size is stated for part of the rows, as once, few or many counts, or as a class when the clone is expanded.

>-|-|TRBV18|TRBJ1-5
CASSPRGGGQSNQPQHF
TGTGCCAGCTCACCACGGGGTGGAGGGCAGAGCAATCAGCCCCAGCATTTT
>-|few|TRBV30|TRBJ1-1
CAWRRPGTITYTEAFF
TGTGCCTGGAGAAGGCCGGGGACAATTACTTACACTGAAGCTTTCTTT
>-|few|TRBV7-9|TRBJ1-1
CATRRGPGAFF
TGTGCCACTCGCCGGGGCCCCGGAGCTTTCTTT
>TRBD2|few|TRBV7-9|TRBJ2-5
CASSGDRGGTQYF
TGTGCCAGCAGCGGAGATCGGGGGGGGACCCAGTACTTC
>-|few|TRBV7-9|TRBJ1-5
CASSLIFVGGRQPQHF
TGTGCCAGCAGCTTAATCTTCGTAGGGGGACGGCAGCCCCAGCATTTT
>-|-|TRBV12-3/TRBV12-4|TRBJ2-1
CASSLVVSSYNEQFF
TGTGCCAGCAGTTTAGTGGTTAGCTCCTACAATGAGCAGTTCTTC
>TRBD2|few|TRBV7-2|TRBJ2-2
CASPPGLKTGELFF
TGTGCCAGCCCCCCGGGACTAAAGACCGGGGAGCTGTTTTTT
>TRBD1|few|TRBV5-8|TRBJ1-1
CASNRDRGLFGTEAFF
TGTGCCAGCAACCGGGACAGGGGTTTGTTCGGCACTGAAGCTTTCTTT
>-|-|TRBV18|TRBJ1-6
CASSPRARSSYNSPLHF
TGTGCCAGCTCACCAAGGGCCAGGAGCTCCTATAATTCACCCCTCCACTTT
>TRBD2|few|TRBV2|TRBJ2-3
CASSGLAGAQYF
TGTGCCAGCAGTGGACTAGCGGGGGCGCAGTATTTT
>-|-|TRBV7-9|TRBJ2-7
CASSLKGQSYEQYF
TGTGCCAGCAGCTTAAAAGGACAGAGCTACGAGCAGTACTTC
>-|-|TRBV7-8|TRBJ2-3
CASSSASFRGSDTQYF
TGTGCCAGCAGCTCCGCTAGCTTCCGAGGGTCAGATACGCAGTATTTT
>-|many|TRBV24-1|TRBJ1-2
CATSDLGNYGYTF
TGTGCCACCAGTGATTTGGGAAACTATGGCTACACCTTC
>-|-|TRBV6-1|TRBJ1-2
CASSEAGQGNGYTF
TGTGCCAGCAGTGAAGCAGGGCAGGGGAATGGCTACACCTTC
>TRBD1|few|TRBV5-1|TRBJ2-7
CASSVGQGQTYEQYF
TGCGCCAGCAGCGTGGGACAGGGACAAACCTACGAGCAGTACTTC
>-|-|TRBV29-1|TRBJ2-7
CSGGKGHEQYF
TGCAGCGGCGGGAAGGGTCACGAGCAGTACTTC
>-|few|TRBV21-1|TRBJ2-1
CASSKAGTSGGAVLYNEQFF
TGTGCCAGCAGCAAAGCAGGGACTAGCGGGGGGGCCGTGCTCTACAATGAGCAGTTCTTC
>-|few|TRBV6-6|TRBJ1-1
CASSYETEAFF
TGTGCCAGCAGTTATGAAACTGAAGCTTTCTTT
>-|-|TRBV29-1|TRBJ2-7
CSVERQTKQYF
TGCAGCGTTGAACGGCAAACCAAGCAGTACTTC
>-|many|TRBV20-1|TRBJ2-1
CSAIEGVRRHEQFF
TGCAGTGCTATTGAGGGAGTCAGGCGCCATGAGCAGTTCTTC
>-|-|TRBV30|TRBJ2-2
CAWSLTGTGELFF
TGTGCCTGGAGTTTAACAGGGACCGGGGAGCTGTTTTTT
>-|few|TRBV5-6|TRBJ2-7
CASSSRDFSYEQYF
TGTGCCAGCAGCTCCCGGGACTTTTCCTACGAGCAGTACTTC
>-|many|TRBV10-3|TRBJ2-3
CAIASFTGTDTQYF
TGTGCCATCGCCTCCTTCACAGGGACAGATACGCAGTATTTT
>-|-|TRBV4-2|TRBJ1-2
CASSQEGDSESYGYTF
TGTGCCAGCAGCCAAGAGGGGGACTCTGAATCCTATGGCTACACCTTC
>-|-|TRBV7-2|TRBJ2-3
CASSFEFTTQYF
TGTGCCAGCAGCTTTGAGTTCACTACGCAGTATTTT
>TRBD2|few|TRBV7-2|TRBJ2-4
CASSLESGRGAKNIQYF
TGTGCCAGCAGCTTAGAAAGCGGGAGGGGAGCCAAAAACATTCAGTACTTC
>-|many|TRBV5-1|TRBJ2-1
CASSLWGPDNEQFF
TGCGCCAGCAGCTTGTGGGGGCCAGACAATGAGCAGTTCTTC
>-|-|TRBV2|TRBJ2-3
CASGKDTQYF
TGTGCCAGCGGTAAAGATACGCAGTATTTT
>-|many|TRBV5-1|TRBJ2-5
CASRDTSFKETQYF
TGCGCCAGCAGGGATACAAGTTTCAAAGAGACCCAGTACTTC
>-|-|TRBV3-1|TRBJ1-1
CASSLTGEEAFF
TGTGCCAGCAGCCTCACCGGGGAAGAAGCTTTCTTT
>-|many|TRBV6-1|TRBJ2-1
CASSPFGAGKNEQFF
TGTGCCAGCAGTCCATTTGGGGCGGGCAAGAATGAGCAGTTCTTC
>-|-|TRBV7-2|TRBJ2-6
CASSLDSGSGANVLTF
TGTGCCAGCAGCTTAGATTCGGGCTCTGGGGCCAACGTCCTGACTTTC
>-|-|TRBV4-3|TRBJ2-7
CASSQETLDYEQYF
TGCGCCAGCAGCCAAGAGACGTTGGACTACGAGCAGTACTTC
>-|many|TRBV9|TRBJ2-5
CASSEGTWGETQYF
TGTGCCAGCAGCGAGGGGACATGGGGAGAGACCCAGTACTTC
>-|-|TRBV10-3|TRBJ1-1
CAISSTGLGTEAFF
TGTGCCATCAGCTCGACGGGGCTCGGAACTGAAGCTTTCTTT
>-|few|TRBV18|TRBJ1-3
CASSRQGGPRAGNTIYF
TGTGCCAGCTCCCGACAAGGAGGGCCAAGGGCTGGAAACACCATATATTTT
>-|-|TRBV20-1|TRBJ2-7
CSARGTGSHEQYF
TGCAGTGCTAGAGGAACGGGATCCCACGAGCAGTACTTC